This T cell receptor (beta chain) was obtained from a study of CD8 T cell repertoires and HIV-1 epitope variants. In the study overall: Tested: three Gag epitope families, Nef HW9 and YT9.

TCRdb's copy holds only in-frame clones and misses some; the assay was immunoSEQ multiplex PCR. The repertoire includes about 5,100 clones, around 70% of them detected once, and over 40% sits in the top ten. CDR3 size: 17 residues. V trimming: 3 bases; J trimming: 2 bases; junction bases outside the gene matches: 2. Germline V gives CDR1 SGHTA, CDR2 FQGNSA. There are a few counts of this clone. Antigen: not known. This chain joins TRBV7-2 and TRBJ2-3; 16 bases agree with TRBD2. This TCR derives from a male donor with HIV. Sequencing used cultured CD8+ T cells derived from PBMCs. The CDR3: CASSLGLAGGPTDTQYF. The CDR3 region has the DNA TGTGCCAGCAGCTTGGGACTAGCGGGAGGGCCCACAGATACGCAGTATTTT.